A selection of T cell receptor beta chains follows, all from one sample in a study of blood T cell repertoires in COVID-19. The method was immunoSEQ multiplex PCR; TCRdb's version includes in-frame clones alone and lacks a portion of them. This sample has about 250,000 clones, with 70% to 90% found just once. The specimen was peripheral blood. The receptors derive from a man in his late teens or twenties with active or convalescent COVID-19. Both conserved end residues are part of each CDR3. The D gene is left open where the match is weak. Clone size appears in some rows only: once, few, many, or a class for an expanded clone.

>.|TRBV4-3|TRBJ2-1|.
TGCGCCAGCAGCCAAGATGGGCCCGCCGCTGAGCAGTTCTTC
CASSQDGPAAEQFF
>TRBD1|TRBV29-1|TRBJ1-1|.
TGCAGCGTTGAAGTGCACAAATTAGGGACAGGTGCTTTCTTT
CSVEVHKLGTGAFF
>TRBD2|TRBV19|TRBJ2-5|.
TGTGCCAGTAGTAGAACCGGGACTACACAAGAGACCCAGTACTTC
CASSRTGTTQETQYF
>TRBD1|TRBV10-3|TRBJ2-6|once
TGTGCCATCCGGGACAGGGGACTCCGTGGGGCCAACGTCCTGACTTTC
CAIRDRGLRGANVLTF
>.|TRBV2|TRBJ1-2|.
TGTGCCAGCAGTCCAATTCGGGACACAGCTAGCTATGGCTACACCTTC
CASSPIRDTASYGYTF
>.|TRBV5-1|TRBJ2-3|.
TGCGCCAGCAGCTTGGCCATCGGGAGAGGTACAGATACGCAGTATTTT
CASSLAIGRGTDTQYF
>.|TRBV5-1|TRBJ1-1|.
TGCGCCAGCACTCGGTCACCGAACACTGAAGCTTTCTTT
CASTRSPNTEAFF
>TRBD1|TRBV5-1|TRBJ2-1|.
TGCGCCAGCAGCTTGGCTCCAGGGGGTACCTACAATGAGCAGTTCTTC
CASSLAPGGTYNEQFF
>.|TRBV6-5|TRBJ1-1|.
TGTGCCAGCAGTAGCTGGTCACAGGGTACCACTGAAGCTTTCTTT
CASSSWSQGTTEAFF
>TRBD1|TRBV7-8|TRBJ1-1|.
TGTGCCAGCAGCCCATGGACAGGGACGAACACTGAAGCTTTCTTT
CASSPWTGTNTEAFF
>TRBD1|TRBV27|TRBJ1-1|.
TGTGCCGGATCCAGGGGGCCGGACACTGAAGCTTTCTTT
CAGSRGPDTEAFF
>TRBD1|TRBV6-2/TRBV6-3|TRBJ1-1|.
TGTGCCAGCAGTCTCCATCAGGGGGGCACTGAAGCTTTCTTT
CASSLHQGGTEAFF
>TRBD2|TRBV30|TRBJ2-5|.
TGTGCCTGGACTAGCGGGAAGACCCAGTACTTC
CAWTSGKTQYF
>.|TRBV29-1|TRBJ1-2|once
TGCAGCGTTACGGGATACTATGGCTACACCTTC
CSVTGYYGYTF
>TRBD2|TRBV4-3|TRBJ2-7|.
TGCGCCAGCAGCCAAGCGTCCCAGGGAGGGTACGAGCAGTACTTC
CASSQASQGGYEQYF
>.|TRBV5-3|TRBJ2-1|.
TGTGCCTCTCCCCCGGGAACTGAGCAGTTCTTC
CASPPGTEQFF
>TRBD1|TRBV11-2|TRBJ1-1|few
TGTGCCAGCAGCCTAGTAGCAGGGGGCTACACTGAAGCTTTCTTT
CASSLVAGGYTEAFF
>.|TRBV27|TRBJ2-7|.
TGTGCCAGCAGCCCCGCAGGGCGAAGGGGGCAGTACTTC
CASSPAGRRGQYF
>TRBD1|TRBV7-9|TRBJ2-6|.
TGTGCCAGCACCTGGCAGGGGGCTACTGGGGCCAACGTCCTGACTTTC
CASTWQGATGANVLTF
>TRBD2|TRBV7-9|TRBJ2-1|.
TGTGCCACCCTCGGGGGGGACAATGAGCAGTTCTTC
CATLGGDNEQFF
>TRBD1|TRBV11-1|TRBJ1-2|.
TGTGCCAGCAGCTTTTCAGGGGGAGGCTACACCTTC
CASSFSGGGYTF
>TRBD1|TRBV10-3|TRBJ2-2|.
TGTGCCATCAGTGAGGGGACAGGGGCCGGGGAGCTGTTTTTT
CAISEGTGAGELFF
>.|TRBV6-8|TRBJ2-2|few
TGTGCCAGCAGCCGACTGGGGGACCCTGGGGAGGGGGCCGGGGAGCTGTTTTTT
CASSRLGDPGEGAGELFF
>.|TRBV5-1|TRBJ1-4|.
TGCGCCAGCAGCTTGGGGGCAGGGCGAAGTAATGAAAAACTGTTTTTT
CASSLGAGRSNEKLFF
>.|TRBV5-6|TRBJ1-2|.
TGTGCCAGCAGCTTACGTGGGCCAGGTGGTTATGGCTACACCTTC
CASSLRGPGGYGYTF
>TRBD1|TRBV29-1|TRBJ1-2|.
TGCAGCGGAGCGCCCGACAGGGGCTATGGCTACACCTTC
CSGAPDRGYGYTF
>.|TRBV5-1|TRBJ2-7|once
TGCGCCAGCAGCTTCTCAGGCAGTTACTACGAGCAGTACTTC
CASSFSGSYYEQYF
>.|TRBV7-9|TRBJ1-2|.
TGTGCCAGCAGCTCCCCGGGGGGGGCAGGGATTGATTGGGGTTATGGCTACACCTTC
CASSSPGGAGIDWGYGYTF
>TRBD2|TRBV19|TRBJ2-7|few
TGTGCCAGTAGTAAAGCAAGACTAGCGGATTCCTACGAGCAGTACTTC
CASSKARLADSYEQYF
>TRBD2|TRBV9|TRBJ2-7|once
TGTGCCAGCAGCGTGGGACTAGCGGCATACGAGCAGTACTTC
CASSVGLAAYEQYF
>TRBD1|TRBV6-2/TRBV6-3|TRBJ1-2|.
TGTGCCAGCAGTGGGTCGTCGTTAGGGACAGGGGATGGCTACACCTTC
CASSGSSLGTGDGYTF
>.|TRBV18|TRBJ2-5|.
TGTGCCAGCTCCCGTTTCGAGCTGCCTCAAGAGACCCAGTACTTC
CASSRFELPQETQYF
>.|TRBV2|TRBJ1-4|.
TGTGCCAGCAGCTACACTAATGAAAAACTGTTTTTT
CASSYTNEKLFF
>TRBD1|TRBV23-1|TRBJ2-7|.
TGCGCCAGTACGCGACAGGGGGCTCAAGAGCAGTACTTC
CASTRQGAQEQYF
>.|TRBV3-1/TRBV3-2|TRBJ2-1|.
TGTGCCAGCAGCCAAGATGCGTCCGATCAAGAGCAGTTCTTC
CASSQDASDQEQFF
>TRBD2|TRBV28|TRBJ2-7|.
TGTGCCAGCAGCCCCCCGGGCGGGAGTGCCTACGAGCAGTACTTC
CASSPPGGSAYEQYF
>TRBD1|TRBV2|TRBJ1-2|few
TGTGCCAGCAGTGGGACAGGGGAAAGGGTCACCTTC
CASSGTGERVTF
>.|TRBV5-1|TRBJ1-1|.
TGCGCCAGCAGCCCCAGGGGTATGAACACTGAAGCTTTCTTT
CASSPRGMNTEAFF
>TRBD1|TRBV5-8|TRBJ1-3|.
TGTGCCAGCAGCTTGTATTATCGGACAGGGGGTTCCGGAAACACCATATATTTT
CASSLYYRTGGSGNTIYF
>TRBD2|TRBV28|TRBJ2-3|.
TGTGCCAGCAGTGCCGGAGCGGGAGGCCCAGATACGCAGTATTTT
CASSAGAGGPDTQYF
>TRBD1|TRBV6-5|TRBJ2-7|.
TGTGCCAGCAGACCCACCCGGGACAGGGTTTACGAGCAGTACTTC
CASRPTRDRVYEQYF
>.|TRBV21-1|TRBJ2-7|.
TGTGCCACCTACCTGACTAGCGGGGTATACTCCTACGAGCAGTACTTC
CATYLTSGVYSYEQYF
>.|TRBV6-6|TRBJ1-1|.
TGTGCCAGCAGACGAAAAATTATACCGGGACAGAACACTGAAGCTTTCTTT
CASRRKIIPGQNTEAFF
>TRBD1|TRBV4-3|TRBJ2-7|.
TGCGCCAGCAGTCGCACCGGGACAGGGGCCTACGAGCAGTACTTC
CASSRTGTGAYEQYF
>TRBD1|TRBV7-2|TRBJ1-2|.
TGTGCCAGCAGCTTAAGGTCAGGGGGCCGTGGCTACACCTTC
CASSLRSGGRGYTF
>.|TRBV14|TRBJ2-1|.
TGTGCCAGCAGCCAAGAAGGAGCGGGTCGACTCTCCAATGAGCAGTTCTTC
CASSQEGAGRLSNEQFF
>TRBD1|TRBV7-2|TRBJ2-1|.
TGTGCCAGCACTTGGGACAGGGCCTACAATGAGCAGTTCTTC
CASTWDRAYNEQFF